The following is a T cell receptor beta chain sequence with its context. The table came from immunoSEQ multiplex PCR; TCRdb's copy has only in-frame clones and leaves some out. The table has 17,000 or so clones, approximately 96% seen once. The data belong to a study of T cell changes during pregnancy in multiple sclerosis. Trimming pared 0 bases from V and 5 bases from J, leaving 13 bases between. Germline CDR1 and CDR2: MGHDK and SYGVNS. The CDR3 runs 15 residues. This chain joins TRBV25-1 and TRBJ1-2, with D perhaps matching TRBD1 (6 bases). The TCR was taken from a female donor with multiple sclerosis, enrolled in a pregnancy study. This material consisted of peripheral blood, taken in the third trimester of pregnancy. Here the CDR3 reads CASSEYGRGAYGYTF. The CDR3 DNA follows: TGTGCCAGCAGTGAATATGGCAGGGGAGCTTATGGCTACACCTTC.